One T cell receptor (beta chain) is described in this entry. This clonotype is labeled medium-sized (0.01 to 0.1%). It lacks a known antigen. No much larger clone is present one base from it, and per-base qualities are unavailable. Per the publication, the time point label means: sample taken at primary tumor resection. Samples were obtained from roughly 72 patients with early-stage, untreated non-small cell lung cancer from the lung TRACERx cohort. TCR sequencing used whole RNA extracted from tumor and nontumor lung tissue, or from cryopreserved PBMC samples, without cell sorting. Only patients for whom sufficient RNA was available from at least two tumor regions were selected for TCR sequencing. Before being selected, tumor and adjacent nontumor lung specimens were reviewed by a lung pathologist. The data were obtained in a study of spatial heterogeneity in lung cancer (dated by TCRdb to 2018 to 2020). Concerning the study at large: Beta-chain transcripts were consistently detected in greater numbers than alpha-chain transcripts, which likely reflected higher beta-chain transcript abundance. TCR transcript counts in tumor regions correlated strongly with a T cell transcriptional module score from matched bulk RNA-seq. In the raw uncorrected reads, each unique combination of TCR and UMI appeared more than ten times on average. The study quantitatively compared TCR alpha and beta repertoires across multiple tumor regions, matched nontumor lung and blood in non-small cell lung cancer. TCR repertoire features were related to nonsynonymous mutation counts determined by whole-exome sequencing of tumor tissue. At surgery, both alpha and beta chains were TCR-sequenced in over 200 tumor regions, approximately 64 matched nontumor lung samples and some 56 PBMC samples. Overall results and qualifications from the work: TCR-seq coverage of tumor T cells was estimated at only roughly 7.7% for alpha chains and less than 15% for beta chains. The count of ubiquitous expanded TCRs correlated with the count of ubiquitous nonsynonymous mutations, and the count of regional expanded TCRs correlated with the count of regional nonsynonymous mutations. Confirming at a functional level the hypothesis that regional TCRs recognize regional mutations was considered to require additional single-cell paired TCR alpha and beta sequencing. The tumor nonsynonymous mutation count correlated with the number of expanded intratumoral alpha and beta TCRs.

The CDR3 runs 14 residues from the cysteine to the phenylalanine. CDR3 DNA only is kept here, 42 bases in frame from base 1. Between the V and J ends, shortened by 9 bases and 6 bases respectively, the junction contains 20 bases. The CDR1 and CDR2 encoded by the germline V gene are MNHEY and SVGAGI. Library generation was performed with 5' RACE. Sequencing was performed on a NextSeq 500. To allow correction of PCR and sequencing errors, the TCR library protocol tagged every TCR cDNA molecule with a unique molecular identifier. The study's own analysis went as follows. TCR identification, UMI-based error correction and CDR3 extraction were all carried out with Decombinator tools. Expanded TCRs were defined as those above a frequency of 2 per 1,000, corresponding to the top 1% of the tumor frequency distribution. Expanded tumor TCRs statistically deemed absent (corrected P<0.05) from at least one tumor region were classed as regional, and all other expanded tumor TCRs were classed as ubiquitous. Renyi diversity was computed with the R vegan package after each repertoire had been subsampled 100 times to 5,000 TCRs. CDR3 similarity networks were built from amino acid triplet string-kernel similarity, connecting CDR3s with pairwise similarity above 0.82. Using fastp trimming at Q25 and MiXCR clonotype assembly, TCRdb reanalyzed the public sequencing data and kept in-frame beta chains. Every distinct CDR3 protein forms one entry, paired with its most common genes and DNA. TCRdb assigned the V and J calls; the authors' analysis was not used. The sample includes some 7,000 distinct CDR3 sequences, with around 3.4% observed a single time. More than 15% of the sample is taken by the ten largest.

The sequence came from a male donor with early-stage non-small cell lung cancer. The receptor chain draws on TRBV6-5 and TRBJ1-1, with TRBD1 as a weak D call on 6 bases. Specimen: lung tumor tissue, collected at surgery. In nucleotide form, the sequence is TGTGCCAGTTTTAGGACAGCCTCCAACCCTGAAGCTTTCTTT. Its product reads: CASFRTASNPEAFF.